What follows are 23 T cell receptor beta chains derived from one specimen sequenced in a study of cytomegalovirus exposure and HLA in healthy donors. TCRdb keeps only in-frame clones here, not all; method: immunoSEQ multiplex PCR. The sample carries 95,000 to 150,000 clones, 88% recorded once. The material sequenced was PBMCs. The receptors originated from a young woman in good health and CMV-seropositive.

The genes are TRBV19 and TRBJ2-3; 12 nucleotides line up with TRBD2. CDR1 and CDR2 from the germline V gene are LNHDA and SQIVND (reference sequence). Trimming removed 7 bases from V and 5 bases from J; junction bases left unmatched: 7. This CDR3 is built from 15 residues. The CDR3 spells CASTSGRVVGDTQYF. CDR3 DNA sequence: TGTGCCAGTACTAGCGGGAGGGTGGTGGGAGATACGCAGTATTTT. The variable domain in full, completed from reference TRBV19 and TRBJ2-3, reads DGGITQSPKYLFRKEGQNVTLSCEQNLNHDAMYWYRQDPGQGLRLIYYSQIVNDFQKGDIAEGYSVSREKKESFPLTVTSAQKNPTAFYLCASTSGRVVGDTQYFGPGTRLTVL.

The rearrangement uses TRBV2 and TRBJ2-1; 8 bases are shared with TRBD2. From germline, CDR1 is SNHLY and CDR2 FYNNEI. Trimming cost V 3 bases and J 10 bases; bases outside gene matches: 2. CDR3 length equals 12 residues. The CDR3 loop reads CASSELAGEQFF. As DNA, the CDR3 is TGTGCCAGCAGTGAGTTAGCGGGAGAGCAGTTCTTC. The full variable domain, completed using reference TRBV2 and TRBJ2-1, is EPEVTQTPSHQVTQMGQEVILRCVPISNHLYFYWYRQILGQKVEFLVSFYNNEISEKSEIFDDQFSVERPDGSNFTLKIRSTKLEDSAMYFCASSELAGEQFFGPGTRLTVL.

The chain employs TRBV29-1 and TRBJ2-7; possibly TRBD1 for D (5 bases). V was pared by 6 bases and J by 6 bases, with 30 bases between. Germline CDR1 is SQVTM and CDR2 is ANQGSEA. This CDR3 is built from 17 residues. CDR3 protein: CSVQMKGPVGRVVEQYF. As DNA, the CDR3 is TGCAGCGTCCAAATGAAGGGGCCGGTGGGCAGGGTTGTCGAGCAGTACTTC.

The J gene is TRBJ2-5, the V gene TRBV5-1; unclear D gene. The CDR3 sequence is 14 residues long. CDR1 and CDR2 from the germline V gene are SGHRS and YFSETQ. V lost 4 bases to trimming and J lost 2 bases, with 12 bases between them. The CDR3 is CASSPHRGQETQYF. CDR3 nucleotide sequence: TGCGCCAGCAGCCCCCACCGCGGTCAAGAGACCCAGTACTTC.

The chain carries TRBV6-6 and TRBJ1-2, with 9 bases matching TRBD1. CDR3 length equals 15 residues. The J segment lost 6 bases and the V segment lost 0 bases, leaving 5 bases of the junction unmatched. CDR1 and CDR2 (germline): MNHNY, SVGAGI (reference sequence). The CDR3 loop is CASSYSTGGVDGYTF. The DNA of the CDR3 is TGTGCCAGCAGTTACTCGACAGGGGGGGTTGATGGCTACACCTTC.

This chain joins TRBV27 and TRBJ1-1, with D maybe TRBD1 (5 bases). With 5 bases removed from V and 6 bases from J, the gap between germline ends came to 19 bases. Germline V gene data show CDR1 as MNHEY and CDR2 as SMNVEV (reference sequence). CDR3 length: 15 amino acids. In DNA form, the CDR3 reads TGTGCCAGCAGTCGAGGCGGAAAGGGGAGGTCTGAAGCTTTCTTT. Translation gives CASSRGGKGRSEAFF.

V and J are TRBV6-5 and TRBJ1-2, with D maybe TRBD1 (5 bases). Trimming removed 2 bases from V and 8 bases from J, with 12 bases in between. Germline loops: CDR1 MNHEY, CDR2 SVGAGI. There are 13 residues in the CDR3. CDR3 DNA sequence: TGTGCCAGCAGTTACGGGGGGAGATGGGGCTACACCTTC. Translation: CASSYGGRWGYTF.

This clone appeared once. The CDR3 DNA is TGTGCCAGCTCACTCCAAGAGGGCCTTAAAGGGGAGCTGTTTTTT. The encoded protein is CASSLQEGLKGELFF. This sequence joins TRBV18 and TRBJ2-2; tentative D call: TRBD2 (5 bases). Germline lookup yields CDR1 KGHSH and CDR2 LQKENI. Trimming shortened V by 4 bases and J by 8 bases, and 17 bases separated the two germline ends. The CDR3 contains 15 residues.

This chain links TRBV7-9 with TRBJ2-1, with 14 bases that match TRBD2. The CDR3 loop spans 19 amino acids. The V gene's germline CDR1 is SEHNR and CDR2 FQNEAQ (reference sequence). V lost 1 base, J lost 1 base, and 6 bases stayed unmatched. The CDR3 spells CASSLGGLAGASSYNEQFF. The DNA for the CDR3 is TGTGCCAGCAGCTTAGGGGGACTAGCGGGAGCATCTTCCTACAATGAGCAGTTCTTC.

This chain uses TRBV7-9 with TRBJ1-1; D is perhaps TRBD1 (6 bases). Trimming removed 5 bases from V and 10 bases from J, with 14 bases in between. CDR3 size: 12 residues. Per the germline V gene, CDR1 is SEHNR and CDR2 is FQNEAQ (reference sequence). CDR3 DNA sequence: TGTGCCAGCAGCGAACAGGGATCCGCAGCTTTCTTT. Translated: CASSEQGSAAFF. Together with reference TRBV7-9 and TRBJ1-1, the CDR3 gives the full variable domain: DTGVSQNPRHKITKRGQNVTFRCDPISEHNRLYWYRQTLGQGPEFLTYFQNEAQLEKSRLLSDRFSAERPKGSFSTLEIQRTEQGDSAMYLCASSEQGSAAFFGQGTRLTVV.

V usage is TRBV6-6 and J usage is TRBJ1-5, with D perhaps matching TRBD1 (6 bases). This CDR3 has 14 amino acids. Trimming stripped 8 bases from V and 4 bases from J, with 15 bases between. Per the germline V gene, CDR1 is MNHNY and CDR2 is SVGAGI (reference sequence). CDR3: CASAQGGTNQPQHF. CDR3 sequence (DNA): TGTGCCAGCGCACAGGGAGGGACAAATCAGCCCCAGCATTTT.

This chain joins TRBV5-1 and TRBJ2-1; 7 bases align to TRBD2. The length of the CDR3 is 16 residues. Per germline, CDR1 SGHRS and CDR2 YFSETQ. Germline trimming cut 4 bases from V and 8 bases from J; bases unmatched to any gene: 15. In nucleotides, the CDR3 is TGCGCCAGCAGCGGCGGCATACTAGCGCTTACAGATGAGCAGTTCTTC. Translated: CASSGGILALTDEQFF. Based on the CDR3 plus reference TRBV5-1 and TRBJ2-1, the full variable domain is KAGVTQTPRYLIKTRGQQVTLSCSPISGHRSVSWYQQTPGQGLQFLFEYFSETQRNKGNFPGRFSGRQFSNSRSEMNVSTLELGDSALYLCASSGGILALTDEQFFGPGTRLTVL.

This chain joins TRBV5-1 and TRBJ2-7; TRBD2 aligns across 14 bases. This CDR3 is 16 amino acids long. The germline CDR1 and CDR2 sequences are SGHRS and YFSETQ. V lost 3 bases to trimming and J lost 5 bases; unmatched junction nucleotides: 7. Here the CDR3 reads CASSSGLAGGIDEQYF. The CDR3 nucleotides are TGCGCCAGCAGCTCCGGACTAGCGGGAGGTATAGACGAGCAGTACTTC.

The CDR3 DNA reads as TGCGCCAGCAGCAGGACAGATCTCACCGGGGAGCTGTTTTTT. Translated: CASSRTDLTGELFF. V is TRBV5-1 and J is TRBJ2-2, with a weak D call TRBD1 (6 bases). Germline V CDR1 and CDR2: SGHRS, YFSETQ. This CDR3 region has 14 residues. The V and J ends lost 4 bases and 4 bases respectively, with 11 bases between them.

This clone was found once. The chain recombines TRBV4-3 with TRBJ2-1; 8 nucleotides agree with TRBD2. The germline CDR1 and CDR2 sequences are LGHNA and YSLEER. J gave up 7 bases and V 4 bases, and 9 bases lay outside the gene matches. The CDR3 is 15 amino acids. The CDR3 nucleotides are TGCGCCAGCAGCCCCCCCGGCGGGAGGATAAATGAGCAGTTCTTC. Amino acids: CASSPPGGRINEQFF.

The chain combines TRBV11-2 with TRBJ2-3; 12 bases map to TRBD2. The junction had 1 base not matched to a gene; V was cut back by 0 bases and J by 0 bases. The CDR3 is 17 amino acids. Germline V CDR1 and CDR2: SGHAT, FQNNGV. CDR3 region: CASSLDGLAGSTDTQYF. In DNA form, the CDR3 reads TGTGCCAGCAGCTTAGATGGACTAGCGGGGAGCACAGATACGCAGTATTTT.

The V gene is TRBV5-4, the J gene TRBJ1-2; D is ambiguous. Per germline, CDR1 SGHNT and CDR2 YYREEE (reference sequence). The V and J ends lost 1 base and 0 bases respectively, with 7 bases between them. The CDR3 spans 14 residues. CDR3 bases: TGTGCCAGCAGCTTGAGAGGCGCTAACTATGGCTACACCTTC. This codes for CASSLRGANYGYTF.

The CDR3, as DNA: TGTGCCAGCAGCTTAACCCCAGACCAAGAGACCCAGTACTTC. It yields the protein CASSLTPDQETQYF. V usage is TRBV7-3 and J usage is TRBJ2-5, with D unclear. V shed 0 bases and J shed 0 bases, with 5 bases lying between them. The germline V gene has CDR1 SGHTA and CDR2 FQGTGA. The CDR3 is 14 amino acids. Full variable domain (remainder filled in from reference TRBV7-3 and TRBJ2-5): GAGVSQTPSNKVTEKGKYVELRCDPISGHTALYWYRQSLGQGPEFLIYFQGTGAADDSGLPNDRFFAVRPEGSVSTLKIQRTERGDSAVYLCASSLTPDQETQYFGPGTRLLVL.

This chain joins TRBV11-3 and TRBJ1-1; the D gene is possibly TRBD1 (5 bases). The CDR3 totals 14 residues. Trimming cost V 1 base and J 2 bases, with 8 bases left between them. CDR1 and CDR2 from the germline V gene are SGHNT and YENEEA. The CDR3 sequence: CASSLVRVNTEAFF. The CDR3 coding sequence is TGTGCCAGCAGCTTAGTCAGGGTTAACACTGAAGCTTTCTTT.

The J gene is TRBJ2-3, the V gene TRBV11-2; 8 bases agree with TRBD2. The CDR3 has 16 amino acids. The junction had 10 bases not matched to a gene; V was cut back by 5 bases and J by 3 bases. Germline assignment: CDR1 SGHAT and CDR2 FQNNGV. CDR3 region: CASSVVAGGKTDTQYF. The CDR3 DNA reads TGTGCCAGCAGCGTAGTGGCGGGAGGAAAAACAGATACGCAGTATTTT.

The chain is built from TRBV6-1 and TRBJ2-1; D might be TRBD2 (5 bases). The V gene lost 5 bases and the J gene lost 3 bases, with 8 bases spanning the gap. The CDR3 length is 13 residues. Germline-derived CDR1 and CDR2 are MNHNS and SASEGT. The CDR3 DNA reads TGTGCCAGCAGTCTCGGGATCTACAATGAGCAGTTCTTC. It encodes CASSLGIYNEQFF.

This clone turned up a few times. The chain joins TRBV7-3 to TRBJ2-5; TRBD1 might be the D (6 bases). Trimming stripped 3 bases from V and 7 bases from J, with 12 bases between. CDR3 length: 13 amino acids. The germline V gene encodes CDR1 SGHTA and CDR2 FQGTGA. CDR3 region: CASSFGGQATQYF. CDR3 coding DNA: TGTGCCAGCAGCTTTGGGGGCCAGGCGACCCAGTACTTC.

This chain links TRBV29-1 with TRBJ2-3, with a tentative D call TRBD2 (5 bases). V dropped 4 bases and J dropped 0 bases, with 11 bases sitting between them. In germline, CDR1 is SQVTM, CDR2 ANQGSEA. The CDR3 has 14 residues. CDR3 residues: CSVGGLSSTDTQYF. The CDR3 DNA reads TGCAGCGTTGGCGGACTTTCTAGCACAGATACGCAGTATTTT.